The sequence of this T cell receptor beta chain was determined in a study of blood T cell repertoires in COVID-19. At the level of the study: Specimens from acute and convalescent COVID-19 originated in the United States, Italy and Spain. T cells, B-cell-depleted T cells, or PBMCs provided the cDNA or gDNA that served as material.

Enrollees, about 18 to 95 years old, lived in approximately 24 US areas. Cohort placement rested on clinical history that participants reported themselves. As for this clone: Its ends do not fully match the called genes, so a read error is possible.

The assay was immunoSEQ multiplex PCR, and TCRdb's table has in-frame clones only and misses some. The table records some 200,000 clones, roughly nine tenths of them present only once. The sample taken for sequencing was PBMCs or T cells enriched from blood (not recorded which). This receptor was identified in a woman aged 18-35 years in a cohort exposed to, infected with or recovered from COVID-19 (not recorded which).

CDR3 protein: CASSLTGQTGNTIYF. The CDR3 region has the DNA TGTGCCAGCAGCCTAACCGGACAGACTGGAAACACCATATATTTT. The V call is TRBV7-3, the J call TRBJ1-3, with a possible D match to TRBD1 (6 bases). Germline loops: CDR1 SGHTA, CDR2 FQGTGA. The CDR3 has 15 amino acids.